Given below is one T cell receptor beta chain in context. Antigen: not known. The CDR3 sequence is 12 residues long. Trimming took off 8 bases at V and 8 bases at J, with 13 bases between the two ends. The record originates from a study of T cell responses to AZD1222 COVID-19 vaccine. The data were produced by immunoSEQ multiplex PCR, yet TCRdb's version contains in-frame clones alone and is incomplete. The sample includes approximately 110,000 clones, approximately 85% of them seen just once. Study-wide results and limits: Nearly half of unique spike-specific TCRs reportedly avoided B.1.351 and B.1.1.7 mutated regions. Along spike, vaccine-associated CD4 TCRs were found throughout, with dominance at 160-218 and 743-854. A rise in Spike-specific TCR breadth and depth followed two AZD1222 doses.

The source is an adult who received the AZD1222 COVID-19 vaccine. The sample here was peripheral blood, taken 28 days after the second AZD1222 dose. The genes are TRBV12-3 or TRBV12-4 and TRBJ2-1; D is unclear. CDR3 in amino acids: CASQRERDEQFF. The DNA of the CDR3 is TGTGCCAGCCAGAGAGAGAGAGATGAGCAGTTCTTC.